These 6 T cell receptor beta chains came from one sample sequenced in a study of T cells in Graves' hyperthyroidism and ophthalmopathy. Regions amplified from RNA transcripts were the TCR beta CDR3 regions. The TCR CDR3 was amplified in a first-round RT-PCR using the HTBI primer set. TCRdb itself ran the multiplex PCR reads through MiXCR, one entry per CDR3 protein. The data contain a few hundred thousand distinct CDR3 sequences, roughly 13% of them singletons. Material: blood. The origin of the receptors is a man aged 25-45 years with Graves' hyperthyroidism that later progressed to Graves' ophthalmopathy.

This clonotype has only a few counts. The chain links TRBV6-2 or TRBV6-3 to TRBJ2-7; 9 bases align to TRBD1. Germline loops: CDR1 MNHEY, CDR2 SVGEGT. The CDR3 covers 15 residues. With 8 bases clipped from V and 2 bases from J, the junction kept 10 bases outside the gene matches. As DNA, the CDR3 is TGTGCCAGCGGATTATTGGACAGGGGCACCTACGAGCAGTACTTC. Translation: CASGLLDRGTYEQYF.

This clonotype was seen at least ten times. The rearrangement joins TRBV20-1 to TRBJ1-2; D might be TRBD1 (5 bases). CDR1 DFQATT and CDR2 SNEGSKA come from the germline V gene (reference sequence). The CDR3 covers 13 residues. The V end was cut by 2 bases, the J end by 1 base, with 8 bases between. The CDR3 DNA sequence: TGCAGTGCTAGACGGGACGGTAACTATGGCTACACCTTC. Amino acids: CSARRDGNYGYTF.

There are many counts of this clonotype. The chain joins TRBV20-1 to TRBJ2-2, with a possible D match to TRBD2 (5 bases). This CDR3 is 14 amino acids long. Trimming took 5 bases from V and 7 from J, leaving 17 bases between them. The germline gives CDR1 DFQATT, CDR2 SNEGSKA (reference sequence). The DNA for the CDR3 is TGCAGTGCTGGCCCGACATCTGGAGGCGGGGAGCTGTTTTTT. It yields the protein CSAGPTSGGGELFF.

The table lists this clonotype with a few counts. The chain employs TRBV28 and TRBJ2-4, with 8 bases matching TRBD1. The CDR3 has 12 amino acids. CDR1 and CDR2 from the germline V gene are MDHEN and SYDVKM. The V and J ends lost 5 bases and 9 bases, in that order; junction bases with no gene match: 3. The CDR3 region is CASSRTGTIQYF. CDR3 coding DNA: TGTGCCAGCAGTCGGACAGGGACCATTCAGTACTTC.

This clonotype was found many times. The gene calls are TRBV6-1 and TRBJ1-1; D possibly corresponds to TRBD1 (5 bases). Trimming left V 8 bases short and J 1 base short, with 11 bases between. The CDR3 extends over 13 amino acids. Germline V CDR1 and CDR2: MNHNS, SASEGT. Here the CDR3 reads CASCRDANTEAFF. The CDR3 nucleotides are TGTGCCAGCTGCCGGGACGCGAACACTGAAGCTTTCTTT.

This clonotype was seen many times. CDR3 residues: CASSLVGGAGELFF. The DNA of the CDR3 is TGTGCCAGCAGCTTAGTCGGTGGGGCCGGGGAGCTGTTTTTT. This rearrangement joins TRBV7-3 to TRBJ2-2; D is unclear. The CDR3 loop spans 14 amino acids. Trimming shortened V by 2 bases and J by 6 bases, and 10 bases separated the two germline ends. CDR1 SGHTA and CDR2 FQGTGA come from the germline V gene. The full variable domain, its missing parts supplied by reference TRBV7-3 and TRBJ2-2, is GAGVSQTPSNKVTEKGKYVELRCDPISGHTALYWYRQSLGQGPEFLIYFQGTGAADDSGLPNDRFFAVRPEGSVSTLKIQRTERGDSAVYLCASSLVGGAGELFFGEGSRLTVL.